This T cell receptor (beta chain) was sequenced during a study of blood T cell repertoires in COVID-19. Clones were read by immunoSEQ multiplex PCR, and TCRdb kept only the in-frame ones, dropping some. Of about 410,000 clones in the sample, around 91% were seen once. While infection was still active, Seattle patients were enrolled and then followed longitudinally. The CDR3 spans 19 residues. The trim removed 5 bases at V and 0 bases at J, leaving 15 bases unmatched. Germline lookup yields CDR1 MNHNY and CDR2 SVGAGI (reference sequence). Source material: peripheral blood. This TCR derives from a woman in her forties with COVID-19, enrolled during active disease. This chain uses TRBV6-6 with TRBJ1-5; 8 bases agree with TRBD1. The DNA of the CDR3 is TGTGCCAGCAGTCCTACATCCGGACAGGGCCCAAATAGCAATCAGCCCCAGCATTTT. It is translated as CASSPTSGQGPNSNQPQHF.